This passage covers 2 T cell receptor beta chains from one sample sequenced in a study of STAT5B mutations in CD4+ large granular lymphocyte leukemia. Only in-frame clones appear in the TCRdb table, and some are missing; sequencing was by immunoSEQ multiplex PCR. The sample records fewer than 25,000 clones, more than 75% being singletons. The sequenced material came from CD4+ T cells from blood buffy coats. Receptor source: a human donor in good health.

The sample holds a few counts of this clone. The chain employs TRBV4-2 and TRBJ1-4, with TRBD1 matching 7 bases. V gave up 6 bases and J gave up 1 base; unmatched junction bases: 11. Germline V lookup: CDR1 LGHNA, CDR2 YNFKEQ. The CDR3 consists of 17 residues. The CDR3 DNA sequence: TGTGCCAGCAGTCACAGCATCAGACAGGGAACTAATGAAAAACTGTTTTTT. It translates to CASSHSIRQGTNEKLFF.

J is TRBJ2-7 and V is TRBV2; 12 nucleotides match TRBD2. V shed 8 bases, J shed 0 bases, and the junction held 20 bases outside the gene matches. Germline CDR1 is SNHLY and CDR2 is FYNNEI. The CDR3 is 20 amino acids. The CDR3 spells CASASGRVAILAHSSYEQYF. CDR3 sequence (DNA): TGTGCCAGCGCTAGCGGGAGGGTTGCAATTTTAGCCCACAGCTCCTACGAGCAGTACTTC.